This TCR beta chain is from a study of blood T cell repertoires in COVID-19. Across the whole study: Samples of COVID-19 (acute and convalescent) were obtained from the United States, Italy and Spain. In each case, the material was cDNA or gDNA derived from T cells, B-cell-depleted T cells, or PBMCs.

Germline V lookup: CDR1 KGHDR, CDR2 SFDVKD. V dropped 6 bases and J dropped 8 bases, with 15 bases sitting between them. The CDR3 consists of 13 residues. Generated by immunoSEQ multiplex PCR, the TCRdb table keeps only in-frame clones and is missing some. The sample gives about 110,000 clones, roughly 85% of which show up once; around a sixth is in the top ten. The chain carries TRBV24-1 and TRBJ1-2; D is undetermined. This sequence was found in a woman aged 60-75 years with acute or convalescent COVID-19. Sequenced input: peripheral blood. The CDR3 region is CATSSIGVRGYTF. The CDR3 DNA reads as TGTGCCACCAGTAGTATTGGAGTGCGGGGCTACACCTTC.